The 7 T cell receptor beta chains below were found in one sample sequenced in a study of blood T cell repertoires in COVID-19. Repertoires were generated with immunoSEQ multiplex PCR, while TCRdb's copy carries only in-frame clones and drops some. The table lists roughly 45,000 clones, 75% to 80% of them singletons. Material: peripheral blood. These receptors originate from a woman aged 65 to 85 with acute or convalescent COVID-19.

This chain connects TRBV28 to TRBJ2-5; 7 bases align to TRBD1. V shed 4 bases and J 9 bases; nucleotides not matched to a gene: 8. The germline V gene has CDR1 MDHEN and CDR2 SYDVKM. The CDR3 is made up of 13 amino acids. CDR3 sequence reads: CASSYRGGAAQYF. The CDR3, as DNA: TGTGCCAGCAGTTACAGGGGCGGCGCGGCCCAGTACTTC.

This rearrangement joins TRBV19 to TRBJ2-7; a possible D gene is TRBD2 (6 bases). V was trimmed by 6 bases and J by 4 bases, leaving 13 bases between them. Germline V gives CDR1 LNHDA, CDR2 SQIVND (reference sequence). The CDR3 has 13 residues. CDR3 protein: CASSPGGGYEQYF. CDR3 DNA: TGTGCCAGTAGCCCTGGAGGAGGGTACGAGCAGTACTTC. Together with reference TRBV19 and TRBJ2-7, the CDR3 gives the full variable domain: DGGITQSPKYLFRKEGQNVTLSCEQNLNHDAMYWYRQDPGQGLRLIYYSQIVNDFQKGDIAEGYSVSREKKESFPLTVTSAQKNPTAFYLCASSPGGGYEQYFGPGTRLTVT.

The rearrangement uses TRBV7-2 and TRBJ2-3; TRBD2 matches 8 bases. Germline lookup yields CDR1 SGHTA and CDR2 FQGNSA. Unmatched junction bases numbered 14, after V lost 0 bases and J lost 6 bases. CDR3 length: 18 amino acids. The CDR3 loop is CASSLAPGSGNAADTQYF. CDR3 DNA: TGTGCCAGCAGCTTAGCGCCAGGTAGCGGGAACGCCGCGGATACGCAGTATTTT.

The rearrangement links TRBV7-6 to TRBJ1-6; 11 bases match TRBD1. Germline V gene lookup returns CDR1 SGHVS and CDR2 FNYEAQ. J lost 10 bases, V lost 5 bases, and 7 bases had no gene match. The CDR3 has 15 residues. The DNA of the CDR3 is TGTGCCAGCAGCCGGACAGGGGGCGCAGAGTCACCCCTCCACTTT. It yields the protein CASSRTGGAESPLHF.

The rearrangement links TRBV28 to TRBJ2-7; D gene unclear. Trimming removed 7 bases from V and 0 bases from J, with 10 bases in between. The CDR3 is made up of 13 amino acids. Germline V gene sequence: CDR1 MDHEN, CDR2 SYDVKM. This chain's CDR3 is CASTSWSSYEQYF. CDR3 nucleotides: TGTGCCAGCACTAGTTGGAGCTCCTACGAGCAGTACTTC.

This chain connects TRBV28 to TRBJ2-3; the match to TRBD2 covers 9 bases. CDR1 is MDHEN and CDR2 is SYDVKM in the germline V gene. V trimming: 7 bases; J trimming: 2 bases; junction bases outside the gene matches: 13. The CDR3 length is 17 residues. The CDR3 DNA is TGTGCCAGCAACCCCTCGGCTAGCGGGGTATACACAGATACGCAGTATTTT. The encoded protein is CASNPSASGVYTDTQYF. Variable domain in full (rest from reference TRBV28 and TRBJ2-3): DVKVTQSSRYLVKRTGEKVFLECVQDMDHENMFWYRQDPGLGLRLIYFSYDVKMKEKGDIPEGYSVSREKKERFSLILESASTNQTSMYLCASNPSASGVYTDTQYFGPGTRLTVL.

This chain joins TRBV19 and TRBJ1-1, with D perhaps TRBD1 (5 bases). The CDR3 covers 17 residues. The germline V and J ends were trimmed by 4 bases and 1 base, with 19 bases remaining between them. From germline, CDR1 is LNHDA and CDR2 SQIVND (reference sequence). CDR3 sequence: CASSNRGQVTANTEAFF. The CDR3 region has the DNA TGTGCCAGTAGTAATAGGGGTCAGGTAACTGCGAACACTGAAGCTTTCTTT.